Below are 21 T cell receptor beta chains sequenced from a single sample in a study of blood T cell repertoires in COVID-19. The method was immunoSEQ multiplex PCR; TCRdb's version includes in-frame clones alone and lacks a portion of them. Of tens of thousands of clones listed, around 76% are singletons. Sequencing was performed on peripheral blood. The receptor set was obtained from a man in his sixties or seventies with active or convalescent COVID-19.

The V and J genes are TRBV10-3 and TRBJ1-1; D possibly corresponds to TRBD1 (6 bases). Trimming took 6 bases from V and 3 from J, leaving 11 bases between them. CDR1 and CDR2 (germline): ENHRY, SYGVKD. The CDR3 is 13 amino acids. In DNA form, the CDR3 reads TGTGCCATCAGGTGGGGGCCGGACACTGAAGCTTTCTTT. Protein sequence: CAIRWGPDTEAFF.

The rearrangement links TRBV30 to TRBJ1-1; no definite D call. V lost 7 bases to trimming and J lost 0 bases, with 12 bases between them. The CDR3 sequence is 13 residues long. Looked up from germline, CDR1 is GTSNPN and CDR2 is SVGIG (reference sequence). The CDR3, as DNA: TGTGCCTTGATGACAAACCTGAACACTGAAGCTTTCTTT. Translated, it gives CALMTNLNTEAFF.

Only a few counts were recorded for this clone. CDR3 coding DNA: TGCGCCAGCAGCCAAGATGGAGGGGCCGAGAATTCACCCCTCCACTTT. Amino acid sequence: CASSQDGGAENSPLHF. This chain joins TRBV4-1 and TRBJ1-6, with D perhaps TRBD1 (5 bases). V lost 0 bases to trimming and J lost 7 bases, with 13 bases between them. The CDR3 length is 16 residues. Germline CDR1 is MGHRA and CDR2 is YSYEKL.

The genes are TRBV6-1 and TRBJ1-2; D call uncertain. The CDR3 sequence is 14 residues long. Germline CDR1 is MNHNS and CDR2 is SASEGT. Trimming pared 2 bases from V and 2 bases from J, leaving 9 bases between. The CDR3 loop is CASSESYSNYGYTF. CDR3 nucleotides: TGTGCCAGCAGTGAATCTTACTCGAACTATGGCTACACCTTC.

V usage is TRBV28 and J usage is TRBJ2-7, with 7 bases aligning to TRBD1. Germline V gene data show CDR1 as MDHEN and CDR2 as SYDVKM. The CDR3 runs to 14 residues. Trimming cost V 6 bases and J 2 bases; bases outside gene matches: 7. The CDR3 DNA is TGTGCCAGCAGGGGGCAGGGGGATACCTACGAGCAGTACTTC. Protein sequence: CASRGQGDTYEQYF.

The CDR3: CATSGYTQYF. Here the CDR3 DNA reads TGTGCCACCTCGGGGTATACGCAGTATTTT. V and J are TRBV6-5 and TRBJ2-3; a weak D match, TRBD2 (5 bases). Looked up from germline, CDR1 is MNHEY and CDR2 is SVGAGI. The CDR3 covers 10 residues. Trimming took off 10 bases at V and 7 bases at J, with 9 bases between the two ends.

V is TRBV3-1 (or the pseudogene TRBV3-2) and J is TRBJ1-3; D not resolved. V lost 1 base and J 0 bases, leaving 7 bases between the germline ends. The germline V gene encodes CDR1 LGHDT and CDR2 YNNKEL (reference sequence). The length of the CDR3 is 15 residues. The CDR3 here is CASSQGADSGNTIYF. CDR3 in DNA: TGTGCCAGCAGCCAAGGTGCAGACTCTGGAAACACCATATATTTT.

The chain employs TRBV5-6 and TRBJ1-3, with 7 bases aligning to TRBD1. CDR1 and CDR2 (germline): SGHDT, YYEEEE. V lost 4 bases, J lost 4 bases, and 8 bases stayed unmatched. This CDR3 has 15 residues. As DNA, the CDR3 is TGTGCCAGCAGCCAACAGGGGATGAGAGGAAACACCATATATTTT. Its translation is CASSQQGMRGNTIYF.

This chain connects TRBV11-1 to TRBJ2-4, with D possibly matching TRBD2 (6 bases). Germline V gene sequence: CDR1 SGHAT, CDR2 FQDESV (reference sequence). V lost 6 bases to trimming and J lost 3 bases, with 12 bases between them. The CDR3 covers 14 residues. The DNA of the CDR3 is TGTGCCAGCAGGAGTACCGGGGGCAAAAACATTCAGTACTTC. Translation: CASRSTGGKNIQYF. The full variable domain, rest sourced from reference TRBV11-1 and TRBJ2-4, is EAEVAQSPRYKITEKSQAVAFWCDPISGHATLYWYRQILGQGPELLVQFQDESVVDDSQLPKDRFSAERLKGVDSTLKIQPAELGDSAMYLCASRSTGGKNIQYFGAGTRLSVL.

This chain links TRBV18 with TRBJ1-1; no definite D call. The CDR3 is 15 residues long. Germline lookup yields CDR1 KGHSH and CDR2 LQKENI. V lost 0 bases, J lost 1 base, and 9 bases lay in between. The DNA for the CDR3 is TGTGCCAGCTCACCACCTACTTCAGGGAACACTGAAGCTTTCTTT. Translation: CASSPPTSGNTEAFF.

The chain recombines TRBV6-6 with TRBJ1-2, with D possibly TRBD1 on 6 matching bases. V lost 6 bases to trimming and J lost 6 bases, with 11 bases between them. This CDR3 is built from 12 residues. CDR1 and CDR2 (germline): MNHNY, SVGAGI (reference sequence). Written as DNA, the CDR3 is TGTGCCAGCAGCAGGGGCGAGGATGGCTACACCTTC. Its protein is CASSRGEDGYTF.

The CDR3 DNA sequence: TGTGCCAGCAGCTCCGGGATTGAGTCTAGGCGCTACACCTTC. As protein: CASSSGIESRRYTF. The J gene is TRBJ1-2, the V gene TRBV5-4; D unclear. The V end was cut by 3 bases, the J end by 9 bases, with 18 bases between. Per germline, CDR1 SGHNT and CDR2 YYREEE (reference sequence). The CDR3 loop spans 14 amino acids.

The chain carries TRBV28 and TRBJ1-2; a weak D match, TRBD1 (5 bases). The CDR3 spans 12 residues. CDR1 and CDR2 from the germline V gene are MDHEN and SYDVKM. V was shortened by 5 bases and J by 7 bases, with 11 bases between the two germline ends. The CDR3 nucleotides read TGTGCCAGCAGTCCCAGGGTGATTGGCTACACCTTC. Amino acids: CASSPRVIGYTF.

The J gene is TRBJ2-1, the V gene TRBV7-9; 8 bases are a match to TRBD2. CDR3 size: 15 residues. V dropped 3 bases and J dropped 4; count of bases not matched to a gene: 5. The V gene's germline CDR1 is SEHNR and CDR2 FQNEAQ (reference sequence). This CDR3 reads CASSFGGGIYNEQFF. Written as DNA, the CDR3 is TGTGCCAGCAGCTTCGGCGGGGGGATATACAATGAGCAGTTCTTC.

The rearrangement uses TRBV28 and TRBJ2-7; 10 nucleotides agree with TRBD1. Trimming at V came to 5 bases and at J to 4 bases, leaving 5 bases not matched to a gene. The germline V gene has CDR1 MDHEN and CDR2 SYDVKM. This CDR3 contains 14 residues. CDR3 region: CASSVTGGLYEQYF. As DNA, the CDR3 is TGTGCCAGCAGTGTGACAGGGGGCCTTTACGAGCAGTACTTC.

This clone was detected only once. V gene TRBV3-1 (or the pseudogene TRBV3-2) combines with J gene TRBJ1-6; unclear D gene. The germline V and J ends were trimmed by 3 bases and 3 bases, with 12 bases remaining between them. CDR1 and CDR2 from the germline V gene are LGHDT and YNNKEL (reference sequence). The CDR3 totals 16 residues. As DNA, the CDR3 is TGTGCCAGCAGCCAGGAGGGTACGCTCTATAATTCACCCCTCCACTTT. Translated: CASSQEGTLYNSPLHF.

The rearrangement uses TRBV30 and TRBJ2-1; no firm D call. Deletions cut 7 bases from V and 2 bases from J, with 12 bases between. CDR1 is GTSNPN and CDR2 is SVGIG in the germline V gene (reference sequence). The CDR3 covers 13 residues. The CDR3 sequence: CAFTKIPYNEQFF. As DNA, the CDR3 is TGTGCCTTCACTAAAATTCCCTACAATGAGCAGTTCTTC.

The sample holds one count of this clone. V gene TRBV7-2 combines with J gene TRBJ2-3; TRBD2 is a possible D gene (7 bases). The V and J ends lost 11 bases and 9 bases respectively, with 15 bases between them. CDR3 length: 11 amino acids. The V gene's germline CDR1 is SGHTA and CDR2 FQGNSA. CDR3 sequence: CAEKGEGTQYF. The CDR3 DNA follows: TGTGCCGAAAAGGGGGAGGGAACGCAGTATTTT. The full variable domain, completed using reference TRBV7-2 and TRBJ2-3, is GAGVSQSPSNKVTEKGKDVELRCDPISGHTALYWYRQSLGQGLEFLIYFQGNSAPDKSGLPSDRFSAERTGGSVSTLTIQRTQQEDSAVYLCAEKGEGTQYFGPGTRLTVL.

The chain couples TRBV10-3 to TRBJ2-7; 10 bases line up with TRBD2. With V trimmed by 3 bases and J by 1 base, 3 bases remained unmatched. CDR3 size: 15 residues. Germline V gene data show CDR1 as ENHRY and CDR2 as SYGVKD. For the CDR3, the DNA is TGTGCCATCAGTGATGGAGCGGGGGGGTCCTACGAGCAGTACTTC. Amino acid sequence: CAISDGAGGSYEQYF.

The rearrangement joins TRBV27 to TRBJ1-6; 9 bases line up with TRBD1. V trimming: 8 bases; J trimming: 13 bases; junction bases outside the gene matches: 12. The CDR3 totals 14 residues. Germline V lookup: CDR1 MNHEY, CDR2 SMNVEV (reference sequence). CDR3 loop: CASAGRTGVHPLHF. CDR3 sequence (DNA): TGTGCCAGCGCGGGGAGGACAGGGGTTCACCCCCTCCACTTT.

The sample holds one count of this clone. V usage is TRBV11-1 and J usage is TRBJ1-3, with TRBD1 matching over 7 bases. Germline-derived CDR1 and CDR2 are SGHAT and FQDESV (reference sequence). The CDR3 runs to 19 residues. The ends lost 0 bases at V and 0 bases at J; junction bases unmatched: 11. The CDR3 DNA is TGTGCCAGCAGCTTAGCGGGTTCGGGACAGCCAATCTCTGGAAACACCATATATTTT. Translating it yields CASSLAGSGQPISGNTIYF.